This T cell receptor beta chain was sequenced in a study of shared clonotypes between healthy human individuals. Study as a whole: Donors, aged 18 to 49, were a couple of women and three men.

This clone was found a few times. Assay used: immunoSEQ multiplex PCR; TCRdb lists only in-frame clones, some missing. The data hold 70,000 to 95,000 clones, with under 65% observed a single time. Germline V gene lookup returns CDR1 LGHNA and CDR2 YSLEER. V lost 5 bases and J 9 bases, leaving 14 bases between the germline ends. This CDR3 has 13 amino acids. V usage is TRBV4-3 and J usage is TRBJ2-1; a weak D match, TRBD2 (5 bases). The receptor was derived from a man aged 25-40 years in good health. Sequencing was done on a sample of memory CD8+ T cells sorted from blood. The subset denotes: CD45RO+ cells pooled with CCR7-negative TemRA cells. This CDR3 is CASSSRLGSEQFF. In nucleotides, the CDR3 is TGCGCCAGCAGCTCCAGGTTGGGGAGTGAGCAGTTCTTC.